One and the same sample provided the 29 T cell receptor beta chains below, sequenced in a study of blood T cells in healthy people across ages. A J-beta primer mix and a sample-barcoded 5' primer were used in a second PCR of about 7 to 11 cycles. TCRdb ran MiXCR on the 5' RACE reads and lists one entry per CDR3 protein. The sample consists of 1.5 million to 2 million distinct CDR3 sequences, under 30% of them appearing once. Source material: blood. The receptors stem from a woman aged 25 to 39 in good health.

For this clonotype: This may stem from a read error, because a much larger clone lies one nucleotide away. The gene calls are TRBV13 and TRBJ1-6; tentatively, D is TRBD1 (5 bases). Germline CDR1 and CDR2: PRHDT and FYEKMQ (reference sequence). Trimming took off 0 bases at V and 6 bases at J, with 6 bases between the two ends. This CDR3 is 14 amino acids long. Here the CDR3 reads CASSLGRVNSPLHF. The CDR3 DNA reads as TGTGCCAGCAGCTTAGGCAGGGTTAATTCACCCCTCCACTTT. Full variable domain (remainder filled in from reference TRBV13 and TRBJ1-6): AAGVIQSPRHLIKEKRETATLKCYPIPRHDTVYWYQQGPGQDPQFLISFYEKMQSDKGSIPDRFSAQQFSDYHSELNMSSLELGDSALYFCASSLGRVNSPLHFGNGTRLTVT.

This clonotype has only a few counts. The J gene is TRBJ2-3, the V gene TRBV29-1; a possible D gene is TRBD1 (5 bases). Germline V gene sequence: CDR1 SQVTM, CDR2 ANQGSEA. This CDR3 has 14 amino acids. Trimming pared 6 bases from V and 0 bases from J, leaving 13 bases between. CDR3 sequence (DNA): TGCAGCGTCGGTGGGGCGGATAGCACAGATACGCAGTATTTT. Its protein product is CSVGGADSTDTQYF.

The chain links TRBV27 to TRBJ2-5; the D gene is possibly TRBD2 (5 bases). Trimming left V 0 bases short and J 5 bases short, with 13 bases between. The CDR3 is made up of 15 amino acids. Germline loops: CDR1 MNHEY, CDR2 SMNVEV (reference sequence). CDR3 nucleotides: TGTGCCAGCAGTTTATCGCCTAGCTCGGGGGAGACCCAGTACTTC. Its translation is CASSLSPSSGETQYF.

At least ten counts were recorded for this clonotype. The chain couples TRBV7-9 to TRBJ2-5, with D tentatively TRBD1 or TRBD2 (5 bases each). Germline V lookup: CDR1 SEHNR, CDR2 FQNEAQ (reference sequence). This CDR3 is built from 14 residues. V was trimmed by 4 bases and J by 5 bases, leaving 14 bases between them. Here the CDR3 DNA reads TGTGCCAGCAGCTATCCTGGGACGTGGGAGACCCAGTACTTC. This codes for CASSYPGTWETQYF.

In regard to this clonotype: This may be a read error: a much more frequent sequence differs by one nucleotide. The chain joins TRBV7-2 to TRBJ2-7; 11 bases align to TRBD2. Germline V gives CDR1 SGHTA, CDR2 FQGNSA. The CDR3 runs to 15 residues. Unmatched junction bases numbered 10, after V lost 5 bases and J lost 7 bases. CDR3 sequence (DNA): TGTGCCAGCAGCCAACTAGCGGGGGCTCCAGATGAGCAGTACTTC. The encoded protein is CASSQLAGAPDEQYF.

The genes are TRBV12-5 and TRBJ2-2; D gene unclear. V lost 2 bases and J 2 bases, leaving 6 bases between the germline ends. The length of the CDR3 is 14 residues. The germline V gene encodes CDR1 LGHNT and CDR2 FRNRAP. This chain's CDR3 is CASGLWGNTGELFF. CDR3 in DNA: TGTGCTAGTGGTTTGTGGGGAAACACCGGGGAGCTGTTTTTT. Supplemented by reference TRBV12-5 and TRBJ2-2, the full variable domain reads DARVTQTPRHKVTEMGQEVTMRCQPILGHNTVFWYRQTMMQGLELLAYFRNRAPLDDSGMPKDRFSAEMPDATLATLKIQPSEPRDSAVYFCASGLWGNTGELFFGEGSRLTVL.

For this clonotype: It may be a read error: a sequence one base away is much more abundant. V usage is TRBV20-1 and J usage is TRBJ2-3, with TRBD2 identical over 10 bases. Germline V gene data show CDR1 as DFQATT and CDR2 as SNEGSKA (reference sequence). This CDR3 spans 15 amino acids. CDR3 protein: CSADSSGSVSDTQDF. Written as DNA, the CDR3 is TGCAGTGCTGACTCTAGCGGGAGTGTGTCAGATACGCAGGATTTT.

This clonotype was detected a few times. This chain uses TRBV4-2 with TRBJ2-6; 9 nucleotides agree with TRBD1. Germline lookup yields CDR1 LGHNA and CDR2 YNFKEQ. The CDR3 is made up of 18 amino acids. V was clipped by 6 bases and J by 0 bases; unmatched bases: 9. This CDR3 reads CASRREDRGFSGANVLTF. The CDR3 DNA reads TGTGCCAGCAGGAGGGAGGACAGGGGTTTCTCTGGGGCCAACGTCCTGACTTTC.

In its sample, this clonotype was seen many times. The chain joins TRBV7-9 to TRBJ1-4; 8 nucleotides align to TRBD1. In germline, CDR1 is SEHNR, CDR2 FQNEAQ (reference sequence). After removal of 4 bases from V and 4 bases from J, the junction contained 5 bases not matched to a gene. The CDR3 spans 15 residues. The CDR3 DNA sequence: TGTGCCAGCAGCTCCCAGGGGGCTGATAATGAAAAACTGTTTTTT. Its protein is CASSSQGADNEKLFF.

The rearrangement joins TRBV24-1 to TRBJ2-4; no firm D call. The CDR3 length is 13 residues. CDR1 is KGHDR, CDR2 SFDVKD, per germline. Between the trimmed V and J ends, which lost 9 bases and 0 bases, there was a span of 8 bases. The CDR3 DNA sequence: TGTGCCACCTCCGGATTAGCCAAAAACATTCAGTACTTC. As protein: CATSGLAKNIQYF.

CDR3: CASSSRGRLDSDNEQFF. Written as DNA, the CDR3 is TGTGCCAGCAGCTCCCGGGGGAGACTAGATTCAGACAATGAGCAGTTCTTC. The chain employs TRBV7-3 and TRBJ2-1, with a possible D match to TRBD2 (6 bases). Germline values: CDR1 SGHTA, CDR2 FQGTGA. The CDR3 covers 17 residues. V shed 4 bases and J shed 5 bases, with 21 bases lying between them.

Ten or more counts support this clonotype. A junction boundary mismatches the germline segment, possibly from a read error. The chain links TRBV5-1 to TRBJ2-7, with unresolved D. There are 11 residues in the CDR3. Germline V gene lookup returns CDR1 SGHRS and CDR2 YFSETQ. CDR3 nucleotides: TGCGCCAGCAGCTTGGGCGACGAGCGGTACTTC. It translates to CASSLGDERYF. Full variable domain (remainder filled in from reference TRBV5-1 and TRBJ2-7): KAGVTQTPRYLIKTRGQQVTLSCSPISGHRSVSWYQQTPGQGLQFLFEYFSETQRNKGNFPGRFSGRQFSNSRSEMNVSTLELGDSALYLCASSLGDERYFGPGTRLTVT.

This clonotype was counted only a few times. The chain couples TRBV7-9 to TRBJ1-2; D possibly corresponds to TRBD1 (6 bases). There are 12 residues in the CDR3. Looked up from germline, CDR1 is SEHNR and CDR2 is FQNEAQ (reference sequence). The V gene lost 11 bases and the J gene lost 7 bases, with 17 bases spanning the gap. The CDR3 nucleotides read TGTGCCGGGGGCACGGGGGATAGTGGCTACACCTTC. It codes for CAGGTGDSGYTF.

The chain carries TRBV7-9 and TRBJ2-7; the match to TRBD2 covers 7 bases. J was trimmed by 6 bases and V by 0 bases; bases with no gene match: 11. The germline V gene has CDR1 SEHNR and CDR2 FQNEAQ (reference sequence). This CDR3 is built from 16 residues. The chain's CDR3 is CASSLALAGVGLEQYF. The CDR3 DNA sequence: TGTGCCAGCAGCTTAGCGCTGGCGGGAGTTGGGCTCGAGCAGTACTTC.

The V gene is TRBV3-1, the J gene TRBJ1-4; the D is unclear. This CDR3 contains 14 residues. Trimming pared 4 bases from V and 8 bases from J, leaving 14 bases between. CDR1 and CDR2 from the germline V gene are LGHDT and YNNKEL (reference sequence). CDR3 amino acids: CASSPRVLGEKLFF. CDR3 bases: TGTGCCAGCAGCCCAAGGGTACTGGGCGAAAAACTGTTTTTT.

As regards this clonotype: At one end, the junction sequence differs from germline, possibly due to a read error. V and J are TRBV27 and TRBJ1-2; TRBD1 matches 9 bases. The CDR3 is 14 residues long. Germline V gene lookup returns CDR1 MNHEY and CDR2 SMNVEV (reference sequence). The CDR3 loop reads CANSSRQGDYGYTF. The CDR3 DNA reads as TGTGCCAACAGTTCCCGACAGGGGGACTATGGCTACACCTTC.

CDR3 DNA: TGTGCCAGCAACTCACTAGGGGCCTGGGCTAGCGGGAGAAATGAGCAGTTCTTC. The encoded protein is CASNSLGAWASGRNEQFF. This chain uses TRBV11-2 with TRBJ2-1; TRBD2 aligns across 10 bases. Looked up from germline, CDR1 is SGHAT and CDR2 is FQNNGV. The J segment lost 7 bases and the V segment lost 7 bases, leaving 19 bases of the junction unmatched. The CDR3 totals 18 residues.

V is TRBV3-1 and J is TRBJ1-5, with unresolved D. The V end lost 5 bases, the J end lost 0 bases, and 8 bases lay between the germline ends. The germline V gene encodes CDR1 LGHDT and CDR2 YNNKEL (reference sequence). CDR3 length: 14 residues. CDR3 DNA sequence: TGTGCCAGCAGCATGAGGGATAGCAATCAGCCCCAGCATTTT. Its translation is CASSMRDSNQPQHF. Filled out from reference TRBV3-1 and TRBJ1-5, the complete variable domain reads DTAVSQTPKYLVTQMGNDKSIKCEQNLGHDTMYWYKQDSKKFLKIMFSYNNKELIINETVPNRFSPKSPDKAHLNLHINSLELGDSAVYFCASSMRDSNQPQHFGDGTRLSIL.

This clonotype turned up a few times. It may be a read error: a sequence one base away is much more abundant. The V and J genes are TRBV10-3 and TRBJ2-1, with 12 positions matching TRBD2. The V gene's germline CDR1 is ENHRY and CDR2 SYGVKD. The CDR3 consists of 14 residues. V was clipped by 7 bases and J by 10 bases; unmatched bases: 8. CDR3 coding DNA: TGTGCCATCAAAGGGACTAGCGGGTCCCACGAGCAGTTCTTC. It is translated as CAIKGTSGSHEQFF.

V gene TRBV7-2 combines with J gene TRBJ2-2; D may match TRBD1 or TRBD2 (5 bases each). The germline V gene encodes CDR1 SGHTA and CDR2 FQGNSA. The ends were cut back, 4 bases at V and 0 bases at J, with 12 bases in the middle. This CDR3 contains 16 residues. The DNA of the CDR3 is TGTGCCAGCAGCTCCCTGGGGACGACGAACACCGGGGAGCTGTTTTTT. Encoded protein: CASSSLGTTNTGELFF.

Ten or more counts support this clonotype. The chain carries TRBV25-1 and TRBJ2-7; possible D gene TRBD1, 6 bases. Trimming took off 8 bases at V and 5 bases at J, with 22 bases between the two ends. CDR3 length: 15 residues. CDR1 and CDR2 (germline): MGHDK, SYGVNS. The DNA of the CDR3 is TGTGCCAGCGGTAGAACCGGGACAATACCTCACGAGCAGTACTTC. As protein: CASGRTGTIPHEQYF.

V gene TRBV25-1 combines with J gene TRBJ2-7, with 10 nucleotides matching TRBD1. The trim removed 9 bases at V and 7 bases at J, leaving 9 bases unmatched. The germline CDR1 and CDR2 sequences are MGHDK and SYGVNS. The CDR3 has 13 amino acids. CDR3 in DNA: TGTGCCAGTTTAGGACAGGGGGTGGGGGAGCAGTACTTC. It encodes CASLGQGVGEQYF.

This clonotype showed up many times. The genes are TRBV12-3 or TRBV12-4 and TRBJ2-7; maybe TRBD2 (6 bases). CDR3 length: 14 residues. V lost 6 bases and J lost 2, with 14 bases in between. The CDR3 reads CASSTSTGPYEQYF. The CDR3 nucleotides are TGTGCCAGCAGCACTAGCACGGGACCCTACGAGCAGTACTTC.

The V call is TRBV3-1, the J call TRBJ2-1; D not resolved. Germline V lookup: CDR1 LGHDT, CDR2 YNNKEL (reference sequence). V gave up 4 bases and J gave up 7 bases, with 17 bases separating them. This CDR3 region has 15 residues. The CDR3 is CASSPPGPVPNEQFF. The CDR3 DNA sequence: TGTGCCAGCAGCCCCCCAGGACCGGTCCCAAATGAGCAGTTCTTC.

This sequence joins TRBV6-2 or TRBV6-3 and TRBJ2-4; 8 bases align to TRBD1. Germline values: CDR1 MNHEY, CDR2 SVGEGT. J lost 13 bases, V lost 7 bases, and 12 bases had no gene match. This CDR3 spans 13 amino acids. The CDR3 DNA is TGTGCCAGCAACCAGGGGGCCCACAATGAGCAGTACTTC. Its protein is CASNQGAHNEQYF.

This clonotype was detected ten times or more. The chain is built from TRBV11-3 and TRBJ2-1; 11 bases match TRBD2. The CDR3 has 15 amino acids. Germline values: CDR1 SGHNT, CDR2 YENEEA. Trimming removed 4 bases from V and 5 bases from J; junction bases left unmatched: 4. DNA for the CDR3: TGTGCCAGCAGCTATAGCGGGAGGGGGAACAATGAGCAGTTCTTC. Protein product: CASSYSGRGNNEQFF. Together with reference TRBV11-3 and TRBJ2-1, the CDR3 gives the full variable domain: EAGVVQSPRYKIIEKKQPVAFWCNPISGHNTLYWYLQNLGQGPELLIRYENEEAVDDSQLPKDRFSAERLKGVDSTLKIQPAELGDSAVYLCASSYSGRGNNEQFFGPGTRLTVL.

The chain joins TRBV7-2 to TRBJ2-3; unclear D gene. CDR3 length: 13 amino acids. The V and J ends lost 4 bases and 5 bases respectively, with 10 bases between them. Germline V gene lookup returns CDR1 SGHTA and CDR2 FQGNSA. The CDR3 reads CASSSLALDTQYF. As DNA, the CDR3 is TGTGCCAGCAGCTCCTTAGCTTTAGATACGCAGTATTTT.

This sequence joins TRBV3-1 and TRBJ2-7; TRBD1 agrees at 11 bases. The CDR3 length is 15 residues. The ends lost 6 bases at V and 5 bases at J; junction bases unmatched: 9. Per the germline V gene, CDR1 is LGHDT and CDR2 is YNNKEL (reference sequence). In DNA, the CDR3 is TGTGCCAGCAGATATGGACAGGGGGCTATCGACGAGCAGTACTTC. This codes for CASRYGQGAIDEQYF.

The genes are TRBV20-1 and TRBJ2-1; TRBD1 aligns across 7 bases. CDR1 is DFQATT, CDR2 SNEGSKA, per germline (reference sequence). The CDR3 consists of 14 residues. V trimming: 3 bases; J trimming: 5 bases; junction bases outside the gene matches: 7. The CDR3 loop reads CSASHRDSHNEQFF. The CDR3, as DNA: TGCAGTGCTAGCCACCGGGACAGCCACAATGAGCAGTTCTTC.